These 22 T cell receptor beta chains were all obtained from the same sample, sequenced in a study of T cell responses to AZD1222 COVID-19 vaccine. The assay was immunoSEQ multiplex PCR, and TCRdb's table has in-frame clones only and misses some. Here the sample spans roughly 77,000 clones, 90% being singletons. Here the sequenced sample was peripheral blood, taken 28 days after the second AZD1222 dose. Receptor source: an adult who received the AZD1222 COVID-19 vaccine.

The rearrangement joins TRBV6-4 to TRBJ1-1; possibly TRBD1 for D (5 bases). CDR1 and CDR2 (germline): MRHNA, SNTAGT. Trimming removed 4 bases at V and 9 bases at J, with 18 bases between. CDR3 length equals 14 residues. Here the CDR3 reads CASSGGDSGSKAFF. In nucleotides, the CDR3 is TGTGCCAGCAGTGGGGGCGACTCTGGCTCTAAAGCTTTCTTT.

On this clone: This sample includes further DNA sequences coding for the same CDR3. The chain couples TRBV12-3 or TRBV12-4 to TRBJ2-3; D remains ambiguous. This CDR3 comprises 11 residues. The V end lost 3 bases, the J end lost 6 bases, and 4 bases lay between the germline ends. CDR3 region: CASSFRDTQYF. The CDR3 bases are TGTGCCAGCAGTTTTCGGGATACGCAGTATTTT.

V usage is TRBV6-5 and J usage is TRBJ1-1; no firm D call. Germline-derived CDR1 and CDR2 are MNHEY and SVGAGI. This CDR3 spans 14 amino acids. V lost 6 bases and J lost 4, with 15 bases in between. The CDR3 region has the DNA TGTGCCAGCAGGGGTGGCAGAATCGGCACTGAAGCTTTCTTT. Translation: CASRGGRIGTEAFF.

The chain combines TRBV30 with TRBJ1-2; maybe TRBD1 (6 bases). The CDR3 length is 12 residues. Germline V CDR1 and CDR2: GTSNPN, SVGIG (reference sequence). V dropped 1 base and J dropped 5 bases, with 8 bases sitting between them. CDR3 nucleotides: TGTGCCTGGAGTGGCGGGACATATGGCTACACCTTC. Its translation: CAWSGGTYGYTF.

The CDR3 region is CASTHTGRMAEQYF. Here the CDR3 DNA reads TGTGCCAGCACCCATACGGGACGGATGGCCGAGCAGTACTTC. This rearrangement joins TRBV5-6 to TRBJ2-7; D tentatively reads TRBD1 or TRBD2 (5 bases each). The CDR3 has 14 residues. CDR1 SGHDT and CDR2 YYEEEE come from the germline V gene. Trimming left V 6 bases short and J 6 bases short, with 19 bases between.

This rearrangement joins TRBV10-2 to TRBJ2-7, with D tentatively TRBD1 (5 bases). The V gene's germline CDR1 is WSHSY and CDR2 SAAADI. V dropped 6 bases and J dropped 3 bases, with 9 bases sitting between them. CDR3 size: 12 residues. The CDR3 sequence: CASRTANYEQYF. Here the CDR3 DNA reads TGCGCCAGCAGGACAGCCAACTACGAGCAGTACTTC.

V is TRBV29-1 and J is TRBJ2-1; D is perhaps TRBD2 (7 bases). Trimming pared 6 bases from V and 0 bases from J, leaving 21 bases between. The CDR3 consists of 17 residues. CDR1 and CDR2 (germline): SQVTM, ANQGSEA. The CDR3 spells CSVGGPQGRSSYNEQFF. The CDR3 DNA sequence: TGCAGCGTGGGGGGGCCACAGGGTAGGAGCTCCTACAATGAGCAGTTCTTC.

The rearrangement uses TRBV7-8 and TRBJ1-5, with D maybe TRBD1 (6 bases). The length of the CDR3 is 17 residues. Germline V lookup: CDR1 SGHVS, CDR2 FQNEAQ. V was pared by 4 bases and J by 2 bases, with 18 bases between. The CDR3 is CASSSRQAGIGNQPQHF. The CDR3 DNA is TGTGCCAGCAGCTCTAGACAGGCTGGGATCGGCAATCAGCCCCAGCATTTT.

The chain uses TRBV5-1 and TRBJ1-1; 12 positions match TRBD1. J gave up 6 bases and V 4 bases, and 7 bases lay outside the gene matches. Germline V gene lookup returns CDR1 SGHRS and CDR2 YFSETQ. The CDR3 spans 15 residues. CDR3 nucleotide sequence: TGCGCCAGCAGCCGAGGGGGACAGGGGGCCCCTGAAGCTTTCTTT. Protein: CASSRGGQGAPEAFF.

Here the CDR3 reads CASSLDGRGPRDGYTF. The CDR3 DNA reads as TGTGCCAGCAGCTTGGATGGCAGGGGGCCAAGGGATGGCTACACCTTC. The V gene is TRBV5-4, the J gene TRBJ1-2, with 8 positions matching TRBD1. Per germline, CDR1 SGHNT and CDR2 YYREEE (reference sequence). The J segment lost 6 bases and the V segment lost 0 bases, leaving 10 bases of the junction unmatched. This CDR3 spans 16 amino acids.

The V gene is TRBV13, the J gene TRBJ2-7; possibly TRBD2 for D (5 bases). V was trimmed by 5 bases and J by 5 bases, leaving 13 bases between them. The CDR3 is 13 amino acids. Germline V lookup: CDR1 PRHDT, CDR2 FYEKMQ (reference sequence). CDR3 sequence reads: CASSRGNTDEQYF. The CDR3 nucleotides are TGTGCCAGCAGCCGAGGGAATACCGACGAGCAGTACTTC.

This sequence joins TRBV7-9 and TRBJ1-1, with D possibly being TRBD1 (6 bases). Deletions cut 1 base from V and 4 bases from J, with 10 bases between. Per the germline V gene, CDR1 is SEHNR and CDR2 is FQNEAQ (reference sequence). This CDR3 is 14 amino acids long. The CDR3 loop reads CASSLDGGGTEAFF. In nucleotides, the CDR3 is TGTGCCAGCAGCTTAGATGGGGGCGGCACTGAAGCTTTCTTT.

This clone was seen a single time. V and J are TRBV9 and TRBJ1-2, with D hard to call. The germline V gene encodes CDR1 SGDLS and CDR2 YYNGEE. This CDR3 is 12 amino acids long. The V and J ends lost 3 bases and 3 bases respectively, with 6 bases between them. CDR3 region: CASSGWDYGYTF. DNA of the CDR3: TGTGCCAGCAGCGGTTGGGACTATGGCTACACCTTC.

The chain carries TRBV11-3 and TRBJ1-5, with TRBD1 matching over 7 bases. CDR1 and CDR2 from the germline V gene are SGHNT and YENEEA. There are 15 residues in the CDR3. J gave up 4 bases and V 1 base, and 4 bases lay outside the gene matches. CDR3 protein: CASSLGGQNNQPQHF. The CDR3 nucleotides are TGTGCCAGCAGCTTAGGGGGACAGAATAATCAGCCCCAGCATTTT.

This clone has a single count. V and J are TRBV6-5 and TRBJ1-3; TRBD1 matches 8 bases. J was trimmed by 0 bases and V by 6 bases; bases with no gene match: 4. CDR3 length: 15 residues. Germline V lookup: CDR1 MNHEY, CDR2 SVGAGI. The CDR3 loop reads CASRRQGSSGNTIYF. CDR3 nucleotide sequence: TGTGCCAGCAGGAGACAGGGGTCCTCTGGAAACACCATATATTTT.

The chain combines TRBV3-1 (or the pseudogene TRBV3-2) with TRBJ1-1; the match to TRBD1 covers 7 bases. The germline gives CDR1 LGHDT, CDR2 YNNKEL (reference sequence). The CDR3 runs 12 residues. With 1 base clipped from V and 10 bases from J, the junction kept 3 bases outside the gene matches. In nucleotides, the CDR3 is TGTGCCAGCAGCCAAGGGAAGGGGGCAGCTTTCTTT. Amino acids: CASSQGKGAAFF.

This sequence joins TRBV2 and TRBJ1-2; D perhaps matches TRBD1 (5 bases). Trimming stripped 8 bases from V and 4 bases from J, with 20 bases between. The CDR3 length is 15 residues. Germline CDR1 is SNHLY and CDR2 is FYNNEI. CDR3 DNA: TGTGCCAGCCAACCGGAGGGGCCCCTTGCCTATGGCTACACCTTC. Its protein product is CASQPEGPLAYGYTF.

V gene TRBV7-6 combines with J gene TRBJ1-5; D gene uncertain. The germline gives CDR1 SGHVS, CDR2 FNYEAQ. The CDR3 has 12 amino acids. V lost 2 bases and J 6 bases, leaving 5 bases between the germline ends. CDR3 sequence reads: CASSLMGQPQHF. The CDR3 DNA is TGTGCCAGCAGCTTAATGGGTCAGCCCCAGCATTTT.

The CDR3 region is CASSLHPAGGASGYTF. CDR3 DNA: TGTGCCAGCAGTCTCCATCCCGCCGGGGGGGCAAGTGGCTACACCTTC. The chain links TRBV27 to TRBJ1-2; a possible D gene is TRBD1 (6 bases). The CDR3 runs 16 residues. The germline V and J ends were trimmed by 5 bases and 7 bases, with 23 bases remaining between them. The germline V gene encodes CDR1 MNHEY and CDR2 SMNVEV (reference sequence).

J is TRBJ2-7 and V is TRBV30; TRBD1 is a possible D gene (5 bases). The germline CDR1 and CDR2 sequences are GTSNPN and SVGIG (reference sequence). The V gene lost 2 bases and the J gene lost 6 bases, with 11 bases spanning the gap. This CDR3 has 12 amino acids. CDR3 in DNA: TGTGCCTGGAGTACCTGGGGCACCGAGCAGTACTTC. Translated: CAWSTWGTEQYF. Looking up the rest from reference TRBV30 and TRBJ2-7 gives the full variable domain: SQTIHQWPATLVQPVGSPLSLECTVEGTSNPNLYWYRQAAGRGLQLLFYSVGIGQISSEVPQNLSASRPQDRQFILSSKKLLLSDSGFYLCAWSTWGTEQYFGPGTRLTVT.

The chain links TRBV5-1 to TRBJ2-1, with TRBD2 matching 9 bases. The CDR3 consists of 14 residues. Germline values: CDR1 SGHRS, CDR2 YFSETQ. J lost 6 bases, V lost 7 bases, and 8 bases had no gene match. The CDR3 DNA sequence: TGCGCCAGCGGCCTGAGCGGGGGGAGCAATGAGCAGTTCTTC. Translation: CASGLSGGSNEQFF.

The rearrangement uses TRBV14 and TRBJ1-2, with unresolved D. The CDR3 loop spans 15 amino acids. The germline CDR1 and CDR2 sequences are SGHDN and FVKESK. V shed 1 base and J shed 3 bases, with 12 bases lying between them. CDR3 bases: TGTGCCAGCAGCCAAGGTCGGGGTTGGGACTATGGCTACACCTTC. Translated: CASSQGRGWDYGYTF.